These 20 T cell receptor beta chains were sequenced from one sample in a study of blood T cell repertoires in COVID-19. Using immunoSEQ multiplex PCR, the repertoire was profiled, and TCRdb retains in-frame clones only, with some absent. The repertoire consists of nearly 350,000 clones, with about 90% occurring once and the leading ten covering 0.9% to 1.2%. Specimen: PBMCs or T cells enriched from blood (not recorded which). Receptors were obtained from a young woman who had recovered from COVID-19.

This rearrangement joins TRBV6-5 to TRBJ1-3, with unresolved D. The CDR3 extends over 16 amino acids. CDR1 MNHEY and CDR2 SVGAGI come from the germline V gene. V was trimmed by 0 bases and J by 0 bases, leaving 9 bases between them. The CDR3 is CASSYSRLNSGNTIYF. The CDR3 DNA sequence: TGTGCCAGCAGTTACTCGAGGCTGAACTCTGGAAACACCATATATTTT.

This clone was detected once. In nucleotides, the CDR3 is TGCGCCAGCAGCTCGAGGACGGGGGATACGCAGTATTTT. It is translated as CASSSRTGDTQYF. The V gene is TRBV4-3, the J gene TRBJ2-3, with D maybe TRBD2 (5 bases). The germline CDR1 and CDR2 sequences are LGHNA and YSLEER. The ends were cut back, 5 bases at V and 6 bases at J, with 12 bases in the middle. The CDR3 runs to 13 residues.

The gene calls are TRBV18 and TRBJ1-2, with TRBD1 matching 7 bases. This CDR3 spans 16 amino acids. V was clipped by 2 bases and J by 3 bases; unmatched bases: 9. Germline CDR1 reads KGHSH; CDR2 reads LQKENI. CDR3 in amino acids: CASSPVDRALDYGYTF. The DNA of the CDR3 is TGTGCCAGCTCACCAGTTGACAGGGCTCTCGACTATGGCTACACCTTC.

The V gene is TRBV5-1, the J gene TRBJ1-1; perhaps TRBD1 as D (6 bases). CDR3 length equals 17 residues. Germline CDR1 SGHRS, CDR2 YFSETQ. Deletions cut 4 bases from V and 0 bases from J, with 19 bases between. CDR3 region: CASSRLTQGNVNTEAFF. The CDR3 coding sequence is TGCGCCAGCAGCCGATTAACACAGGGAAATGTGAACACTGAAGCTTTCTTT.

The V and J genes are TRBV19 and TRBJ1-5; D is undetermined. The CDR3 sequence is 16 residues long. V gave up 3 bases and J gave up 1 base, with 13 bases separating them. The germline V gene has CDR1 LNHDA and CDR2 SQIVND (reference sequence). The CDR3, as DNA: TGTGCCAGTAGTATGGAGGGTCTATGGAGCAATCAGCCCCAGCATTTT. Amino acid sequence: CASSMEGLWSNQPQHF. Based on the CDR3 plus reference TRBV19 and TRBJ1-5, the full variable domain is DGGITQSPKYLFRKEGQNVTLSCEQNLNHDAMYWYRQDPGQGLRLIYYSQIVNDFQKGDIAEGYSVSREKKESFPLTVTSAQKNPTAFYLCASSMEGLWSNQPQHFGDGTRLSIL.

This clone was picked up many times. The rearrangement links TRBV10-3 to TRBJ1-3, with 11 bases fitting TRBD1. The CDR3 spans 18 residues. Germline V CDR1 and CDR2: ENHRY, SYGVKD. The trim removed 2 bases at V and 1 base at J, leaving 7 bases unmatched. The CDR3 loop is CAISEGQGAFGSGNTIYF. The CDR3 DNA reads as TGTGCCATCAGTGAGGGACAGGGGGCTTTTGGTTCTGGAAACACCATATATTTT.

This rearrangement joins TRBV29-1 to TRBJ1-1, with TRBD1 as a possible D gene (6 bases). With 6 bases removed from V and 6 bases from J, the gap between germline ends came to 17 bases. CDR3 length equals 13 residues. CDR1 and CDR2 (germline): SQVTM, ANQGSEA. The CDR3 here is CSVRHREGAEAFF. DNA for the CDR3: TGCAGCGTCCGTCACAGGGAAGGCGCTGAAGCTTTCTTT.

This clone was found a few times. The gene calls are TRBV24-1 and TRBJ2-1, with TRBD2 identical over 9 bases. The germline gives CDR1 KGHDR, CDR2 SFDVKD. This CDR3 comprises 15 residues. Trimming at V came to 3 bases and at J to 8 bases, leaving 7 bases not matched to a gene. The DNA for the CDR3 is TGTGCCACCAGTGATCCCGGGACTAGCCCGCATGAGCAGTTCTTC. Translating gives CATSDPGTSPHEQFF.

The chain carries TRBV29-1 and TRBJ2-7; 7 nucleotides align to TRBD1. Looked up from germline, CDR1 is SQVTM and CDR2 is ANQGSEA. With 6 bases clipped from V and 0 bases from J, the junction kept 8 bases outside the gene matches. The length of the CDR3 is 14 residues. DNA of the CDR3: TGCAGCGTGGTGGACAGGTCGAACTCCTACGAGCAGTACTTC. It is translated as CSVVDRSNSYEQYF.

V and J are TRBV13 and TRBJ1-1; 9 bases are a match to TRBD1. Germline CDR1 is PRHDT and CDR2 is FYEKMQ (reference sequence). This CDR3 comprises 15 residues. J lost 0 bases, V lost 10 bases, and 9 bases had no gene match. CDR3 sequence (DNA): TGTGCCACCCACAGGGGGCGGTCGATGAACACTGAAGCTTTCTTT. Translating it yields CATHRGRSMNTEAFF.

This rearrangement joins TRBV28 to TRBJ1-5; TRBD1 aligns across 10 bases. Germline CDR1 is MDHEN and CDR2 is SYDVKM. CDR3 size: 14 residues. The CDR3 bases are TGTGGAGTGGCTGGGACAGGGGTCAATCAGCCCCAGCATTTT. Its translation is CGVAGTGVNQPQHF. The whole variable domain, filled in from reference TRBV28 and TRBJ1-5, reads DVKVTQSSRYLVKRTGEKVFLECVQDMDHENMFWYRQDPGLGLRLIYFSYDVKMKEKGDIPEGYSVSREKKERFSLILESASTNQTSMYLCGVAGTGVNQPQHFGDGTRLSIL.

The CDR3 loop reads CASRVRTAHYGYTF. The DNA of the CDR3 is TGTGCCAGCAGGGTTAGGACAGCTCATTATGGCTACACCTTC. The V call is TRBV6-5, the J call TRBJ1-2, with a tentative D call TRBD1 (6 bases). The CDR3 is made up of 14 amino acids. Germline loops: CDR1 MNHEY, CDR2 SVGAGI. The ends were cut back, 6 bases at V and 5 bases at J, with 16 bases in the middle.

This clone was found once. The chain uses TRBV28 and TRBJ1-1; TRBD1 aligns across 8 bases. Germline values: CDR1 MDHEN, CDR2 SYDVKM. The ends lost 3 bases at V and 4 bases at J; junction bases unmatched: 4. CDR3 length equals 14 residues. For the CDR3, the DNA is TGTGCCAGCAGTTTCTCACAGGGGGGCACTGAAGCTTTCTTT. It specifies CASSFSQGGTEAFF.

This rearrangement joins TRBV2 to TRBJ2-5; the D gene is possibly TRBD2 (5 bases). V gave up 0 bases and J gave up 7 bases, with 12 bases separating them. Germline assignment: CDR1 SNHLY and CDR2 FYNNEI. CDR3 length equals 14 residues. The CDR3 loop is CASSEASDTGTQYF. The CDR3 coding sequence is TGTGCCAGCAGTGAAGCTAGCGACACCGGGACCCAGTACTTC.

V and J are TRBV13 and TRBJ2-5; D remains ambiguous. The CDR3 is made up of 14 amino acids. Per germline, CDR1 PRHDT and CDR2 FYEKMQ (reference sequence). The V end lost 5 bases, the J end lost 2 bases, and 12 bases lay between the germline ends. The CDR3 DNA is TGTGCCAGCAGCGACCGCGGTAAACAAGAGACCCAGTACTTC. This sequence encodes CASSDRGKQETQYF.

The chain couples TRBV28 to TRBJ2-7, with 7 positions matching TRBD1. Germline assignment: CDR1 MDHEN and CDR2 SYDVKM. The CDR3 is 16 amino acids. The J segment lost 6 bases and the V segment lost 1 base, leaving 12 bases of the junction unmatched. For the CDR3, the DNA is TGTGCCAGCAGTTTATTACCCTCGGGACAGCCGGGCGAGCAGTACTTC. Protein product: CASSLLPSGQPGEQYF. Based on the CDR3 plus reference TRBV28 and TRBJ2-7, the full variable domain is DVKVTQSSRYLVKRTGEKVFLECVQDMDHENMFWYRQDPGLGLRLIYFSYDVKMKEKGDIPEGYSVSREKKERFSLILESASTNQTSMYLCASSLLPSGQPGEQYFGPGTRLTVT.

The chain joins TRBV7-9 to TRBJ2-3, with TRBD1 identical over 8 bases. Germline loops: CDR1 SEHNR, CDR2 FQNEAQ (reference sequence). This CDR3 comprises 16 residues. V was clipped by 6 bases and J by 3 bases; unmatched bases: 11. CDR3 coding DNA: TGTGCCAGCAGGCCTCCGAGGGACAGGAATACAGATACGCAGTATTTT. It specifies CASRPPRDRNTDTQYF.

This chain uses TRBV2 with TRBJ1-6, with no clear D. CDR1 SNHLY and CDR2 FYNNEI come from the germline V gene. The CDR3 consists of 13 residues. V was pared by 11 bases and J by 5 bases, with 13 bases between. CDR3 region: CAGGIGDNSPLHF. The CDR3 DNA sequence: TGTGCCGGCGGTATCGGGGATAATTCACCCCTCCACTTT. Supplemented by reference TRBV2 and TRBJ1-6, the full variable domain reads EPEVTQTPSHQVTQMGQEVILRCVPISNHLYFYWYRQILGQKVEFLVSFYNNEISEKSEIFDDQFSVERPDGSNFTLKIRSTKLEDSAMYFCAGGIGDNSPLHFGNGTRLTVT.

The chain recombines TRBV19 with TRBJ1-6; 10 bases match TRBD1. Looked up from germline, CDR1 is LNHDA and CDR2 is SQIVND (reference sequence). CDR3 size: 16 residues. J was trimmed by 7 bases and V by 0 bases; bases with no gene match: 3. CDR3 in amino acids: CASSIDRGQGNSPLHF. The CDR3 bases are TGTGCCAGTAGTATAGATCGGGGACAGGGGAATTCACCCCTCCACTTT.

The chain joins TRBV11-2 to TRBJ2-3, with TRBD1 matching 9 bases. V trimming: 4 bases; J trimming: 4 bases; junction bases outside the gene matches: 12. This CDR3 contains 17 residues. The germline CDR1 and CDR2 sequences are SGHAT and FQNNGV. This chain's CDR3 is CASSSLAGTGMADTQYF. The CDR3 region has the DNA TGTGCCAGCAGCTCACTGGCCGGGACAGGGATGGCAGATACGCAGTATTTT.